This TCR beta chain emerged from a study of T-cell memory formation after mild COVID-19. With 4 bases clipped from V and 6 bases from J, the junction kept 4 bases outside the gene matches. The CDR3 length is 16 residues. The germline V gene encodes CDR1 LGHDT and CDR2 YNNKEL (reference sequence). TCRdb passed the 5' RACE reads through MiXCR, listing each CDR3 protein once. The sample has under 600,000 distinct CDR3 sequences; approximately 21% are singletons. The specimen sequenced was PBMCs or a T cell subset sorted from them (not recorded which). The chain recombines TRBV3-1 with TRBJ2-2, with 14 nucleotides matching TRBD2. The clonotype comes from an adult woman who had mild COVID-19 (a few samples of this study predate the infection). Cell type and time point are not known. Here the CDR3 reads CASSPTSGRAPGELFF. Written as DNA, the CDR3 is TGTGCCAGCAGCCCGACTAGCGGGAGGGCGCCCGGGGAGCTGTTTTTT.